The clone carrying this TCR beta chain has a count of ten or more. Arm-PCR with iRepertoire HTBI primers amplified the CDR3 regions for these TCR beta libraries. TCRdb re-called the multiplex PCR reads through MiXCR, storing one row per CDR3 protein. The sample lists approximately 400,000 distinct CDR3 sequences; around 16% were seen once. Indicated time point: newly diagnosed GD, antithyroid drugs for less than 3 months. Extracted RNA from PBMCs served as the source of the TCR library. Into tubes containing EDTA, approximately 8.9 milliliters of peripheral blood were drawn. The CDR3 sequence is 15 residues long. Trimming stripped 3 bases from V and 0 bases from J, with 11 bases between. Germline assignment: CDR1 SNHLY and CDR2 FYNNEI. The source of the sample is a study of regulatory T cells in long-lasting Graves disease. For the study at large: Graves' patients who were just diagnosed had used antithyroid drugs for under 3 months.

This sample was also put to use in a study of T cells in Graves' hyperthyroidism and ophthalmopathy. From that study: Diagnosing involved the use of clinical symptoms, serum thyroxine and TRAb, thyroid ultrasound and orbital computed tomography.

Sequencing used peripheral blood mononuclear cells (PBMCs), obtained at new diagnosis, from a patient treated with antithyroid drugs. This TCR was recovered from a woman in her forties with Graves disease. The rearrangement joins TRBV2 to TRBJ1-1; tentative D call: TRBD1 (5 bases). The CDR3 loop is CASSDGRVMNTEAFF. In nucleotides, the CDR3 is TGTGCCAGCAGTGATGGCAGGGTGATGAACACTGAAGCTTTCTTT.